Each of the 6 T cell receptor beta chains below was sequenced from the same sample in a study of blood T cell repertoires in COVID-19. The repertoire was sequenced with immunoSEQ multiplex PCR; TCRdb's copy has only in-frame clones and lacks some. The sample holds about 95,000 clones, around 87% seen once. The sample consisted of peripheral blood. These TCRs come from a human donor in a cohort sampled during active COVID-19.

The gene calls are TRBV27 and TRBJ1-2; 12 bases match TRBD1. V was pared by 4 bases and J by 8 bases, with 2 bases of the junction left unmatched. This CDR3 is 13 amino acids long. Germline V gene sequence: CDR1 MNHEY, CDR2 SMNVEV (reference sequence). CDR3 nucleotides: TGTGCCAGCAGTTCCGGGACAGGGGGCGGCTACACCTTC. Translated: CASSSGTGGGYTF.

A single count supports this clone. The V call is TRBV2, the J call TRBJ2-4; 9 bases align to TRBD2. The CDR3 length is 16 residues. Germline V CDR1 and CDR2: SNHLY, FYNNEI. The ends lost 3 bases at V and 4 bases at J; junction bases unmatched: 7. CDR3 bases: TGTGCCAGCAGTGATAACGGCGGGGGGGCTAAAAACATTCAGTACTTC. Encoded protein: CASSDNGGGAKNIQYF.

The chain employs TRBV5-4 and TRBJ1-2; TRBD1 is a possible D gene (6 bases). This CDR3 has 15 amino acids. Trimming left V 4 bases short and J 2 bases short, with 15 bases between. Germline CDR1 SGHNT, CDR2 YYREEE (reference sequence). The CDR3 coding sequence is TGTGCCAGCAGCCCCGGGACAACTATGAACTATGGCTACACCTTC. This translates into CASSPGTTMNYGYTF. The full variable domain, its missing parts supplied by reference TRBV5-4 and TRBJ1-2, is ETGVTQSPTHLIKTRGQQVTLRCSSQSGHNTVSWYQQALGQGPQFIFQYYREEENGRGNFPPRFSGLQFPNYSSELNVNALELDDSALYLCASSPGTTMNYGYTFGSGTRLTVV.

This clone was detected a few times. This rearrangement joins TRBV7-6 to TRBJ2-3; TRBD1 aligns across 7 bases. Germline values: CDR1 SGHVS, CDR2 FNYEAQ. The CDR3 contains 13 residues. J was trimmed by 0 bases and V by 10 bases; bases with no gene match: 4. The CDR3 DNA sequence: TGTGCCACGGGGACAGCTAGCACAGATACGCAGTATTTT. Amino acid sequence: CATGTASTDTQYF.

This clone turned up a few times. The V call is TRBV5-8, the J call TRBJ1-5, with D perhaps matching TRBD1 (6 bases). Trimming cost V 4 bases and J 5 bases, with 16 bases left between them. There are 15 residues in the CDR3. CDR1 and CDR2 from the germline V gene are SGHTS and YDEGEE. The CDR3 DNA sequence: TGTGCCAGCAGCCGTGGGACAACCAGCGATCAGCCCCAGCATTTT. Translated, it gives CASSRGTTSDQPQHF. Full variable domain (remainder filled in from reference TRBV5-8 and TRBJ1-5): EAGVTQSPTHLIKTRGQQATLRCSPISGHTSVYWYQQALGLGLQFLLWYDEGEERNRGNFPPRFSGRQFPNYSSELNVNALELEDSALYLCASSRGTTSDQPQHFGDGTRLSIL.

The chain recombines TRBV21-1 with TRBJ1-5. TRBV21-1 is a documented pseudogene. The CDR3 is made up of 16 amino acids. CDR3 protein: CASSKAFRDSNQPQHF. CDR3 bases: TGTGCCAGCAGCAAAGCTTTTCGGGATAGCAATCAGCCCCAGCATTTT.